This entry lists 9 T cell receptor beta chains sequenced from one sample in a study of blood T cells in healthy people across ages. It was with a sample-barcoded 5' primer and a J-beta primer mix that a second PCR of about 6 to 12 cycles was run. TCRdb redid the calling of the 5' RACE reads with MiXCR, one entry per CDR3 protein. The data hold 1,300,000 or so distinct CDR3 sequences, with around 55% observed a single time. The specimen sequenced was blood. These receptors were obtained from a man aged 18 to 30 in good health.

The CDR3 DNA follows: TGTGCCAGCAGGCAGCCGCCGACAGGGGATTCGGGGACCCAGTACTTC. Translated, it gives CASRQPPTGDSGTQYF. The V call is TRBV6-2 or TRBV6-3, the J call TRBJ2-7; 8 bases are shared with TRBD1. Near its end, the DNA agrees better with TRBJ2-5, so the J call may be wrong. The CDR3 covers 16 residues. From germline, CDR1 is MNHEY and CDR2 SVGEGT.

This clonotype occurred many times. The V gene is TRBV5-1, the J gene TRBJ1-2; D is unresolved. Germline V gene sequence: CDR1 SGHRS, CDR2 YFSETQ. Trimming removed 0 bases at V and 8 bases at J, with 5 bases between. This CDR3 is built from 11 residues. This CDR3 is CASSLGEGYTF. In DNA, the CDR3 is TGCGCCAGCAGCTTGGGCGAGGGCTACACCTTC. Full variable domain (missing parts from reference TRBV5-1 and TRBJ1-2): KAGVTQTPRYLIKTRGQQVTLSCSPISGHRSVSWYQQTPGQGLQFLFEYFSETQRNKGNFPGRFSGRQFSNSRSEMNVSTLELGDSALYLCASSLGEGYTFGSGTRLTVV.

V is TRBV10-3 and J is TRBJ2-5; no definite D call. Trimming stripped 6 bases from V and 2 bases from J, with 34 bases between. This CDR3 has 21 residues. The germline V gene has CDR1 ENHRY and CDR2 SYGVKD. This CDR3 reads CAISPPPQVITRRSYQETQYF. The CDR3 nucleotides read TGTGCCATCAGCCCCCCGCCCCAGGTCATCACACGAAGAAGTTATCAAGAGACCCAGTACTTC.

Only a few counts were recorded for this clonotype. This chain uses TRBV7-2 with TRBJ2-1; D is unclear. Germline V gene lookup returns CDR1 SGHTA and CDR2 FQGNSA. There are 14 residues in the CDR3. Trimming removed 5 bases at V and 6 bases at J, with 14 bases between. CDR3 loop: CASSPGGRLNEQFF. The CDR3 DNA sequence: TGTGCCAGCAGCCCGGGTGGTCGGCTCAATGAGCAGTTCTTC.

The J gene is TRBJ1-4, the V gene TRBV21-1; the D call TRBD1 from the table was never checked on the DNA. TRBV21-1 is reported as a pseudogene. This CDR3 comprises 16 residues. CDR3 DNA sequence: TGTGCCAGCAGCAGAACCCTTGGGGGCCGGGTTGAAAAACTGTTTTTT. As protein: CASSRTLGGRVEKLFF.

This sequence joins TRBV18 and TRBJ2-1, with 9 bases that match TRBD2. In germline, CDR1 is KGHSH, CDR2 LQKENI. CDR3 size: 15 residues. Trimming at V came to 6 bases and at J to 7 bases, leaving 10 bases not matched to a gene. Here the CDR3 reads CASSPRTSARNEQFF. For the CDR3, the DNA is TGTGCCAGCTCCCCCCGGACTAGCGCCAGAAATGAGCAGTTCTTC.

The chain links TRBV12-3 or TRBV12-4 to TRBJ2-7, with 7 bases aligning to TRBD1. J lost 4 bases, V lost 6 bases, and 12 bases had no gene match. The CDR3 contains 15 residues. The CDR3, as DNA: TGTGCCAGCAGGGCTACCAGGACCAGGGGGTACGAGCAGTACTTC. Translation: CASRATRTRGYEQYF.

With regard to this clonotype: The junction departs from the called germline gene at one end, perhaps through a read error. V gene TRBV20-1 combines with J gene TRBJ2-3; D call uncertain. The V gene's germline CDR1 is DFQATT and CDR2 SNEGSKA (reference sequence). The CDR3 spans 15 residues. Here the CDR3 DNA reads TGCAGTGCTAGAGACCCTGGGCCTCGCACTGATACGCAGTATTTT. Protein product: CSARDPGPRTDTQYF.

This chain uses TRBV20-1 with TRBJ2-7; 12 positions match TRBD2. Per the germline V gene, CDR1 is DFQATT and CDR2 is SNEGSKA (reference sequence). The J segment lost 5 bases and the V segment lost 4 bases, leaving 6 bases of the junction unmatched. This CDR3 spans 14 amino acids. The chain's CDR3 is CSATGLAGKDEQYF. The CDR3, as DNA: TGCAGTGCTACGGGACTAGCGGGCAAGGACGAGCAGTACTTC.